These T cell receptor beta chains were read from a single sample in a study of blood T cell repertoires in COVID-19. Clones were read by immunoSEQ multiplex PCR, and TCRdb kept only the in-frame ones, dropping some. The table records 68,000 or so clones, about 82% of them present only once. The sequencing input was peripheral blood. Receptor source: a man aged 45-65 years with acute or convalescent COVID-19. Both conserved end residues are part of each CDR3. A D gene is named only where the DNA matches it firmly. The size field is filled for only some rows; it gives once, few, many or a size class.

>TRBD2|TRBV5-1|NA|TRBJ2-5
CASSLGWLAALSAGTQYF
TGCGCCAGCAGCTTGGGATGGCTAGCGGCGCTGTCTGCGGGGACCCAGTACTTC
>TRBD2|TRBV24-1|few|TRBJ2-2
CATSEASGSGTGELFF
TGTGCCACCAGTGAAGCTAGCGGGAGTGGAACCGGGGAGCTGTTTTTT
>NA|TRBV5-1|NA|TRBJ1-1
CASSLQTGNTEAFF
TGCGCCAGCAGCTTGCAGACAGGGAACACTGAAGCTTTCTTT
>TRBD2|TRBV6-5|NA|TRBJ2-1
CASSSSGTSVNEQFF
TGTGCCAGCAGTTCCTCCGGGACTAGCGTCAATGAGCAGTTCTTC
>TRBD1|TRBV6-6|NA|TRBJ2-7
CASKLAGTGSSYEQYF
TGTGCCAGCAAACTAGCCGGGACAGGAAGCTCCTACGAGCAGTACTTC
>NA|TRBV24-1|NA|TRBJ2-1
CATSGFWAGSYNEQFF
TGTGCCACCAGTGGGTTTTGGGCGGGATCCTACAATGAGCAGTTCTTC
>NA|TRBV6-1|NA|TRBJ2-7
CASSDWRREQYF
TGTGCCAGCAGTGATTGGCGGAGGGAGCAGTACTTC
>NA|TRBV11-1|NA|TRBJ1-1
CASSLTENTEAFF
TGTGCCAGCAGCTTGACAGAGAACACTGAAGCTTTCTTT
>TRBD1|TRBV5-1|NA|TRBJ2-7
CASNPGQGQQYF
TGCGCCAGCAATCCGGGACAGGGTCAGCAGTACTTC
>TRBD1|TRBV7-2|NA|TRBJ1-4
CASSSGQTFRGLFF
TGTGCCAGCAGCTCGGGACAGACTTTCCGGGGGCTGTTTTTT
>NA|TRBV3-1/TRBV3-2|NA|TRBJ1-4
CASSQEGVDYNEKLFF
TGTGCCAGCAGCCAAGAGGGAGTGGATTATAATGAAAAACTGTTTTTT
>NA|TRBV7-3|once|TRBJ1-1
CASSTQENTEAFF
TGTGCCAGCAGCACACAGGAGAACACTGAAGCTTTCTTT
>NA|TRBV28|NA|TRBJ1-5
CASCTVNQPQHF
TGTGCCAGCTGCACTGTAAATCAGCCCCAGCATTTT
>TRBD1|TRBV11-3|NA|TRBJ2-7
CVSSPPRTGVEQYF
TGTGTCAGCAGCCCGCCGAGGACAGGGGTCGAGCAGTACTTC
>TRBD1|TRBV2|NA|TRBJ1-4
CASSDQGGWVEKLFF
TGTGCCAGCAGTGATCAGGGGGGTTGGGTTGAAAAACTGTTTTTT
>TRBD2|TRBV3-1/TRBV3-2|NA|TRBJ2-7
CASSQGWSGGPTEQYF
TGTGCCAGCAGCCAAGGGTGGAGCGGGGGGCCTACGGAGCAGTACTTC
>TRBD2|TRBV10-1|NA|TRBJ2-1
CASSEYSGSRNEQFF
TGCGCCAGCAGTGAATATAGCGGGAGTAGGAATGAGCAGTTCTTC
>TRBD1|TRBV18|NA|TRBJ2-7
CASSPPGQGQREQYF
TGTGCCAGCTCACCACCGGGACAGGGCCAACGGGAGCAGTACTTC
>NA|TRBV2|NA|TRBJ1-3
CASSQITKISGNTIYF
TGTGCCAGCAGTCAGATTACGAAGATCTCTGGAAACACCATATATTTT
>NA|TRBV10-3|NA|TRBJ1-1
CAITPSEGIEAFF
TGTGCCATCACCCCTTCTGAGGGCATTGAAGCTTTCTTT
>TRBD2|TRBV25-1|NA|TRBJ2-3
CASSEGSGGVKGDTQYF
TGTGCCAGCAGTGAAGGCAGCGGGGGGGTTAAAGGGGATACGCAGTATTTT
>TRBD1|TRBV6-5|NA|TRBJ1-5
CASSPGQGSLLWNF
TGTGCCAGCAGTCCCGGACAGGGCTCTCTCCTATGGAATTTT
>TRBD1|TRBV4-2|NA|TRBJ2-5
CASSQEGQGATGETQYF
TGTGCCAGCAGCCAGGAGGGACAGGGGGCGACAGGGGAGACCCAGTACTTC
>TRBD1|TRBV9|once|TRBJ1-1
CASSPRQGVNPEAFF
TGTGCCAGCAGCCCACGACAGGGGGTAAATCCTGAAGCTTTCTTT
>NA|TRBV3-1/TRBV3-2|NA|TRBJ1-1
CASSQTGLLYAFF
TGTGCCAGCAGCCAGACGGGACTGCTATATGCTTTCTTT
>TRBD2|TRBV10-3|NA|TRBJ2-7
CAISESGLAMGEQYF
TGTGCCATCAGTGAGTCGGGACTAGCAATGGGCGAGCAGTACTTC
>NA|TRBV7-8|NA|TRBJ1-5
CASSLTGKSGPQHF
TGTGCCAGCAGCTTAACAGGGAAGAGTGGGCCCCAGCATTTT
>NA|TRBV29-1|NA|TRBJ2-7
CSVPKPGHVYEQYF
TGCAGCGTTCCCAAGCCCGGACATGTCTACGAGCAGTACTTC
>NA|TRBV6-5|NA|TRBJ1-2
CASSYQTHSYGYTF
TGTGCCAGCAGTTATCAGACACACTCCTACGGCTACACCTTC
>TRBD2|TRBV11-2|NA|TRBJ2-2
CASSLFAGGLTGELFF
TGTGCCAGCAGCTTATTTGCGGGGGGGCTCACCGGGGAGCTGTTTTTT
>TRBD1|TRBV11-3|once|TRBJ1-2
CASSPGTGSYGYTF
TGTGCCAGCAGCCCCGGGACAGGGAGCTATGGCTACACCTTC
>TRBD2|TRBV13|NA|TRBJ2-1
CASRAGTVYNEQFF
TGTGCCAGCAGAGCGGGGACGGTTTACAATGAGCAGTTCTTC
>NA|TRBV24-1|NA|TRBJ2-3
CATSPGGGSGLTDTQYF
TGTGCCACCAGCCCCGGTGGGGGAAGCGGGCTCACAGATACGCAGTATTTT
>NA|TRBV12-3/TRBV12-4|few|TRBJ1-5
CASSFVGDQPQHF
TGTGCCAGCAGTTTTGTCGGGGATCAGCCCCAGCATTTT
>NA|TRBV19|NA|TRBJ1-5
CASSRVVGVSNQPQHF
TGTGCCAGTAGTAGAGTCGTTGGAGTCAGCAATCAGCCCCAGCATTTT
>NA|TRBV12-5|NA|TRBJ2-7
CASGFSTLTGSGNSYEQYF
TGTGCTAGTGGTTTCTCTACCCTGACAGGTTCCGGTAACTCCTACGAGCAGTACTTC
>NA|TRBV30|NA|TRBJ1-1
CAWRRGTVSPTEAFF
TGTGCCTGGAGACGGGGGACCGTCAGTCCCACTGAAGCTTTCTTT
>NA|TRBV11-2|NA|TRBJ2-1
CASSLSFVEQFF
TGTGCCAGCAGCTTATCCTTCGTTGAGCAGTTCTTC
>TRBD1|TRBV6-5|NA|TRBJ1-1
CASLPDRETEAFF
TGTGCCAGCCTGCCCGACAGGGAGACTGAAGCTTTCTTT
>TRBD1|TRBV5-1|once|TRBJ1-2
CASSGQGASAGYTF
TGCGCCAGTTCCGGACAGGGGGCTTCAGCTGGCTACACCTTC
>NA|TRBV19|NA|TRBJ2-1
CASNERASSYNEQFF
TGTGCCAGCAACGAGCGGGCTAGCTCCTACAATGAGCAGTTCTTC
>NA|TRBV3-1/TRBV3-2|NA|TRBJ1-1
CASSQQANTEAFF
TGTGCCAGCAGCCAACAGGCGAACACTGAAGCTTTCTTT
>TRBD2|TRBV20-1|NA|TRBJ2-5
CSASSAVSSGRQTQYF
TGCAGTGCTAGTTCAGCGGTGTCTAGCGGGAGACAGACCCAGTACTTC
>NA|TRBV5-8|NA|TRBJ1-2
CASSLEWGRANYGYTF
TGTGCCAGCAGCTTGGAATGGGGCCGCGCTAACTATGGCTACACCTTC
>NA|TRBV12-3/TRBV12-4|NA|TRBJ1-1
CASSSPGSSEAFF
TGTGCCAGCAGTTCCCCAGGGTCCTCTGAAGCTTTCTTT
>TRBD1|TRBV9|once|TRBJ1-6
CASSVEQGDSPLHF
TGTGCCAGCAGCGTAGAACAGGGGGATTCACCCCTCCACTTT
>TRBD2|TRBV4-1|NA|TRBJ2-7
CATPRPGLAVYEQYF
TGCGCCACCCCCCGGCCGGGACTAGCCGTATACGAGCAGTACTTC
>TRBD2|TRBV11-3|NA|TRBJ2-1
CASSRLAGSYNEQFF
TGTGCCAGCAGCAGACTAGCGGGCTCCTACAATGAGCAGTTCTTC
>TRBD2|TRBV28|NA|TRBJ2-7
CASSLPGLALEQYF
TGTGCCAGCAGCCTCCCGGGACTAGCTCTCGAGCAGTACTTC
>TRBD2|TRBV3-1/TRBV3-2|medium-sized|TRBJ2-7
CASSQDPGGGAYEQYF
TGTGCCAGCAGCCAAGACCCCGGCGGGGGGGCCTACGAGCAGTACTTC
>TRBD2|TRBV7-6|NA|TRBJ2-7
CASSLGGLASYEQYF
TGTGCCAGCAGCTTAGGGGGACTAGCGAGTTACGAGCAGTACTTC
>NA|TRBV28|NA|TRBJ2-3
CASSLFGETGVGTDTQYF
TGTGCCAGCAGTTTATTTGGGGAGACAGGAGTGGGCACAGATACGCAGTATTTT